Shown below are 30 T cell receptor beta chains from a single sample sequenced in a study of response to subunit inactivated influenza vaccine. MiXCR, run by TCRdb on the RT-PCR reads, gives a single entry per CDR3 protein. The table records more than 550,000 distinct CDR3 sequences, about 10% of them present only once. These data also featured in a second study, about T cells expressing NK-cell markers. That study reports: UMIs accompanied the 5'RACE template switching by which TCR beta cDNA was made.

Sequences were derived from PBMCs from blood, sampled on the day of vaccination. The receptor set was obtained from a man aged 50 to 60 who received an inactivated influenza vaccine.

This clonotype was seen a few times. The chain couples TRBV6-5 to TRBJ2-5; 8 nucleotides match TRBD2. This CDR3 has 15 residues. Per germline, CDR1 MNHEY and CDR2 SVGAGI. V lost 2 bases and J lost 4; bases outside the gene matches: 6. Here the CDR3 DNA reads TGTGCCAGCAGTTACCGGGGACTAGATGGAGAGACCCAGTACTTC. Translated: CASSYRGLDGETQYF.

The CDR3 loop reads CASREGDGYTF. In nucleotides, the CDR3 is TGTGCCAGCCGGGAAGGGGATGGCTACACCTTC. The V and J genes are TRBV12-3 or TRBV12-4 and TRBJ1-2, with D perhaps matching TRBD1 (5 bases). V was clipped by 8 bases and J by 6 bases, with 10 bases between them. This CDR3 contains 11 residues.

This clonotype was counted between two and nine times. V usage is TRBV19 and J usage is TRBJ2-2; 12 bases are a match to TRBD2. Looked up from germline, CDR1 is LNHDA and CDR2 is SQIVND (reference sequence). V lost 6 bases and J lost 3; bases outside the gene matches: 5. The CDR3 spans 16 residues. Here the CDR3 DNA reads TGTGCCAGTAGGTCGACTAGCGGGAGAGACACCGGGGAGCTGTTTTTT. It encodes CASRSTSGRDTGELFF. Together with reference TRBV19 and TRBJ2-2, the CDR3 gives the full variable domain: DGGITQSPKYLFRKEGQNVTLSCEQNLNHDAMYWYRQDPGQGLRLIYYSQIVNDFQKGDIAEGYSVSREKKESFPLTVTSAQKNPTAFYLCASRSTSGRDTGELFFGEGSRLTVL.

This clonotype showed up many times. The chain is built from TRBV18 and TRBJ2-7, with TRBD1 matching 7 bases. The CDR3 spans 16 residues. The germline CDR1 and CDR2 sequences are KGHSH and LQKENI. Losses at the gene ends were 4 bases for V and 0 bases for J; bases not matched to a gene: 9. CDR3 coding DNA: TGTGCCAGCTCACGAACCGGGACAGAGAGCTCCTACGAGCAGTACTTC. Its protein is CASSRTGTESSYEQYF.

The sample holds a few counts of this clonotype. This chain joins TRBV7-9 and TRBJ1-4; D ambiguous. The CDR3 runs to 13 residues. From germline, CDR1 is SEHNR and CDR2 FQNEAQ (reference sequence). V was shortened by 0 bases and J by 5 bases, with 4 bases between the two germline ends. This CDR3 reads CASSLAGNEKLFF. CDR3 sequence (DNA): TGTGCCAGCAGCTTAGCAGGGAATGAAAAACTGTTTTTT. Looking up the rest from reference TRBV7-9 and TRBJ1-4 gives the full variable domain: DTGVSQNPRHKITKRGQNVTFRCDPISEHNRLYWYRQTLGQGPEFLTYFQNEAQLEKSRLLSDRFSAERPKGSFSTLEIQRTEQGDSAMYLCASSLAGNEKLFFGSGTQLSVL.

The J gene is TRBJ2-1, the V gene TRBV5-1, with no clear D. CDR3 size: 13 residues. V shed 0 bases and J shed 9 bases, with 10 bases lying between them. The germline V gene has CDR1 SGHRS and CDR2 YFSETQ. The CDR3 DNA is TGCGCCAGCAGCTTGGGGCCCCCCGGTGAGCAGTTCTTC. It specifies CASSLGPPGEQFF. The entire variable domain, with the rest obtained from reference TRBV5-1 and TRBJ2-1, is as follows: KAGVTQTPRYLIKTRGQQVTLSCSPISGHRSVSWYQQTPGQGLQFLFEYFSETQRNKGNFPGRFSGRQFSNSRSEMNVSTLELGDSALYLCASSLGPPGEQFFGPGTRLTVL.

J is TRBJ2-1 and V is TRBV7-2; D is ambiguous. Trimming left V 3 bases short and J 0 bases short, with 9 bases between. Germline CDR1 reads SGHTA; CDR2 reads FQGNSA. This CDR3 is built from 15 residues. Here the CDR3 reads CASSFTPGSYNEQFF. DNA of the CDR3: TGTGCCAGCAGCTTTACGCCCGGCTCCTACAATGAGCAGTTCTTC.

This clonotype has more than one count but fewer than ten. The chain couples TRBV7-9 to TRBJ2-3, with D uncertain. The CDR3 totals 14 residues. V was shortened by 4 bases and J by 0 bases, with 8 bases between the two germline ends. The germline V gene has CDR1 SEHNR and CDR2 FQNEAQ (reference sequence). CDR3 loop: CASSSWASTDTQYF. CDR3 nucleotides: TGTGCCAGCAGCTCATGGGCTAGCACAGATACGCAGTATTTT.

This clonotype showed up just a few times. This rearrangement joins TRBV12-3 or TRBV12-4 to TRBJ2-7, with D possibly TRBD1 on 5 matching bases. The CDR3 sequence is 17 residues long. V lost 5 bases to trimming and J lost 4 bases, with 24 bases between them. The CDR3 DNA reads as TGTGCCAGCAGTGTAGGGGTGGTTTCACGTGTTGGATACGAGCAGTACTTC. This gives the protein CASSVGVVSRVGYEQYF.

This clonotype has just a few counts. This rearrangement joins TRBV2 to TRBJ2-7, with 7 bases aligning to TRBD1. V lost 6 bases and J lost 1; bases outside the gene matches: 6. The CDR3 spans 14 residues. Per the germline V gene, CDR1 is SNHLY and CDR2 is FYNNEI. The CDR3 DNA is TGTGCCAGCAGCAAAGGACAGGTTTCCTACGAGCAGTACTTC. Translating it yields CASSKGQVSYEQYF. Full variable domain (outside the CDR3, taken from reference TRBV2 and TRBJ2-7): EPEVTQTPSHQVTQMGQEVILRCVPISNHLYFYWYRQILGQKVEFLVSFYNNEISEKSEIFDDQFSVERPDGSNFTLKIRSTKLEDSAMYFCASSKGQVSYEQYFGPGTRLTVT.

This clonotype was seen a handful of times. This chain uses TRBV7-2 with TRBJ1-2; 8 nucleotides agree with TRBD1. The ends lost 1 base at V and 7 bases at J; junction bases unmatched: 8. Germline loops: CDR1 SGHTA, CDR2 FQGNSA. This CDR3 region has 15 residues. The CDR3 coding sequence is TGTGCCAGCAGCTTAGTGACAGGGGATTTTTTTGGCTACACCTTC. Translated, it gives CASSLVTGDFFGYTF.

The V and J genes are TRBV5-6 and TRBJ2-2, with 8 bases matching TRBD1. This CDR3 is built from 16 residues. Germline trimming cut 4 bases from V and 3 bases from J; bases unmatched to any gene: 8. Germline V CDR1 and CDR2: SGHDT, YYEEEE. Here the CDR3 reads CASSISWGQDTGELFF. DNA of the CDR3: TGTGCCAGCAGCATCTCCTGGGGACAGGACACCGGGGAGCTGTTTTTT.

This clonotype has only a few counts. The CDR3 loop is CASSYSGFTGELFF. CDR3 DNA: TGTGCCAGCAGTTACTCGGGATTCACCGGGGAGCTGTTTTTT. The chain links TRBV6-2 or TRBV6-3 to TRBJ2-2; D gene ambiguous. V was cut by 0 bases and J by 4 bases, with 6 bases left in between. CDR1 and CDR2 (germline): MNHEY, SVGEGT. The CDR3 sequence is 14 residues long.

The chain couples TRBV5-5 to TRBJ1-1; weak D call: TRBD1 (5 bases). V was trimmed by 0 bases and J by 4 bases, leaving 7 bases between them. The germline CDR1 and CDR2 sequences are SGHKS and YYEKEE (reference sequence). This CDR3 is 13 amino acids long. CDR3 in amino acids: CASSLVQGTEAFF. CDR3 nucleotides: TGTGCCAGCAGCTTGGTGCAGGGCACTGAAGCTTTCTTT.

The chain carries TRBV3-1 and TRBJ1-3; D gene ambiguous. Trimming shortened V by 7 bases and J by 0 bases, and 16 bases separated the two germline ends. The CDR3 is 16 residues long. Germline V gives CDR1 LGHDT, CDR2 YNNKEL (reference sequence). The CDR3 here is CASTLSVGLSGNTIYF. The CDR3 DNA reads as TGTGCCAGCACCCTCAGCGTTGGACTCTCTGGAAACACCATATATTTT.

The table lists this clonotype with many counts. The chain joins TRBV7-9 to TRBJ1-5, with D maybe TRBD1 (6 bases). V gave up 4 bases and J gave up 0 bases, with 10 bases separating them. There are 15 residues in the CDR3. Germline V gene data show CDR1 as SEHNR and CDR2 as FQNEAQ (reference sequence). The CDR3 protein is CASSSYRDSNQPQHF. The CDR3 nucleotides read TGTGCCAGCAGCTCTTACAGGGATAGCAATCAGCCCCAGCATTTT.

This clonotype was counted a few times. This chain joins TRBV20-1 and TRBJ2-1; 11 bases line up with TRBD2. Germline CDR1 reads DFQATT; CDR2 reads SNEGSKA (reference sequence). Losses at the gene ends were 5 bases for V and 7 bases for J; bases not matched to a gene: 7. The CDR3 has 14 residues. DNA of the CDR3: TGCAGTGCTCCACTAGCGGGAGATCTTAATGAGCAGTTCTTC. This translates into CSAPLAGDLNEQFF.

This chain uses TRBV4-2 with TRBJ2-7; 9 positions match TRBD1. Germline values: CDR1 LGHNA, CDR2 YNFKEQ. CDR3 length equals 14 residues. J was trimmed by 4 bases and V by 6 bases; bases with no gene match: 7. The CDR3: CASSGDRGDYEQYF. CDR3 coding DNA: TGTGCCAGCAGTGGAGACAGGGGGGATTACGAGCAGTACTTC.

The chain recombines TRBV5-1 with TRBJ2-5, with D possibly TRBD2 on 6 matching bases. Germline CDR1 SGHRS, CDR2 YFSETQ. The CDR3 extends over 14 amino acids. The germline V and J ends were trimmed by 2 bases and 5 bases, with 13 bases remaining between them. The CDR3 region is CASSFSGLGETQYF. The CDR3 nucleotides read TGCGCCAGCAGCTTTAGCGGACTCGGGGAGACCCAGTACTTC.

This sequence joins TRBV11-1 and TRBJ2-6; a weak D match, TRBD1 (5 bases). The germline V and J ends were trimmed by 4 bases and 0 bases, with 16 bases remaining between them. Germline-derived CDR1 and CDR2 are SGHAT and FQDESV (reference sequence). This CDR3 has 18 residues. The chain's CDR3 is CASSYIRASSSGANVLTF. CDR3 DNA: TGTGCCAGCAGCTATATCAGGGCGAGTAGCTCTGGGGCCAACGTCCTGACTTTC.

This clonotype was recorded at least ten times. This rearrangement joins TRBV5-1 to TRBJ2-7; TRBD1 agrees at 10 bases. The CDR3 is made up of 15 amino acids. V dropped 2 bases and J dropped 0; count of bases not matched to a gene: 2. Per germline, CDR1 SGHRS and CDR2 YFSETQ. CDR3 nucleotide sequence: TGCGCCAGCAGCTTCCGGGACAGGGGCTCCTACGAGCAGTACTTC. Translated, it gives CASSFRDRGSYEQYF.

The chain carries TRBV19 and TRBJ2-1, with TRBD2 identical over 8 bases. Germline-derived CDR1 and CDR2 are LNHDA and SQIVND (reference sequence). CDR3 length: 17 amino acids. Germline trimming cut 3 bases from V and 3 bases from J; bases unmatched to any gene: 10. Here the CDR3 DNA reads TGTGCCAGTAGTATCCTTCCAGCGGGAGCGGGCTACAATGAGCAGTTCTTC. Amino acids: CASSILPAGAGYNEQFF. Supplemented by reference TRBV19 and TRBJ2-1, the full variable domain reads DGGITQSPKYLFRKEGQNVTLSCEQNLNHDAMYWYRQDPGQGLRLIYYSQIVNDFQKGDIAEGYSVSREKKESFPLTVTSAQKNPTAFYLCASSILPAGAGYNEQFFGPGTRLTVL.

In this sample, this clonotype turned up a few times. The CDR3 region has the DNA TGTGCCAGTAGTATAACCCACAGCAACACTGAAGCTTTCTTT. Translating it yields CASSITHSNTEAFF. The rearrangement links TRBV19 to TRBJ1-1; no definite D call. From germline, CDR1 is LNHDA and CDR2 SQIVND (reference sequence). The CDR3 is 14 amino acids. Trimming removed 2 bases from V and 2 bases from J, with 9 bases in between. The full variable domain, completed using reference TRBV19 and TRBJ1-1, is DGGITQSPKYLFRKEGQNVTLSCEQNLNHDAMYWYRQDPGQGLRLIYYSQIVNDFQKGDIAEGYSVSREKKESFPLTVTSAQKNPTAFYLCASSITHSNTEAFFGQGTRLTVV.

This sequence joins TRBV7-2 and TRBJ1-2; D call uncertain. The V gene's germline CDR1 is SGHTA and CDR2 FQGNSA. Trimming removed 5 bases at V and 5 bases at J, with 12 bases between. This CDR3 is built from 13 residues. The CDR3 nucleotides read TGTGCCAGCAGCGCCTCCGTTTCATATGGCTACACCTTC. Its translation: CASSASVSYGYTF.

This clonotype was seen more than once but under ten times. The CDR3 is CAWAGLPNEQFF. CDR3 DNA sequence: TGTGCCTGGGCCGGACTTCCGAATGAGCAGTTCTTC. This chain connects TRBV30 to TRBJ2-1; D perhaps matches TRBD2 (5 bases). Germline V gene lookup returns CDR1 GTSNPN and CDR2 SVGIG (reference sequence). This CDR3 contains 12 residues. The V end lost 5 bases, the J end lost 7 bases, and 12 bases lay between the germline ends.

The chain employs TRBV7-9 and TRBJ2-7, with D hard to call. Germline V CDR1 and CDR2: SEHNR, FQNEAQ (reference sequence). The ends were cut back, 5 bases at V and 6 bases at J, with 11 bases in the middle. CDR3 size: 12 residues. The CDR3 region has the DNA TGTGCCAGCAGCGTGGACCGTTTCGAGCAGTACTTC. Encoded protein: CASSVDRFEQYF.

This clonotype was picked up a small number of times. The rearrangement uses TRBV6-1 and TRBJ1-5; no clear D. This CDR3 contains 13 residues. The V end was cut by 1 base, the J end by 7 bases, with 8 bases between. Germline-derived CDR1 and CDR2 are MNHNS and SASEGT. CDR3 nucleotides: TGTGCCAGCAGTGAAGTTGGGGAACAGCCCCAGCATTTT. Protein sequence: CASSEVGEQPQHF.

This clonotype was counted only a few times. The chain uses TRBV7-2 and TRBJ1-3; TRBD1 aligns across 9 bases. The CDR3 runs to 16 residues. After removal of 6 bases from V and 8 bases from J, the junction contained 14 bases not matched to a gene. Germline CDR1 and CDR2: SGHTA and FQGNSA. The DNA of the CDR3 is TGTGCCAGCAGGAATAACAGGGGGCTAGCTGGTGACACCATATATTTT. The encoded protein is CASRNNRGLAGDTIYF.

V usage is TRBV27 and J usage is TRBJ2-6; D is possibly TRBD1 (6 bases). V lost 4 bases to trimming and J lost 1 base, with 8 bases between them. The germline gives CDR1 MNHEY, CDR2 SMNVEV (reference sequence). The CDR3 is 15 residues long. CDR3 DNA sequence: TGTGCCAGCAGTTGGGGGCAGTCTGGGGCCAACGTCCTGACTTTC. It yields the protein CASSWGQSGANVLTF.

V is TRBV19 and J is TRBJ2-2; maybe TRBD1 (6 bases). V shed 8 bases and J shed 3 bases, with 13 bases lying between them. This CDR3 contains 14 residues. CDR1 LNHDA and CDR2 SQIVND come from the germline V gene (reference sequence). The CDR3 DNA follows: TGTGCCAGTTCCCCCGACAGGTACACCGGGGAGCTGTTTTTT. Its translation is CASSPDRYTGELFF. The variable domain in full, completed from reference TRBV19 and TRBJ2-2, reads DGGITQSPKYLFRKEGQNVTLSCEQNLNHDAMYWYRQDPGQGLRLIYYSQIVNDFQKGDIAEGYSVSREKKESFPLTVTSAQKNPTAFYLCASSPDRYTGELFFGEGSRLTVL.